Below are 26 T cell receptor beta chains sequenced from a single sample in a study of blood T cell repertoires in COVID-19. Assay used: immunoSEQ multiplex PCR; TCRdb lists only in-frame clones, some missing. The sample records about 40,000 clones, about 90% being singletons. Sample: peripheral blood. The receptors stem from a woman in her 70s with acute or convalescent COVID-19.

This chain connects TRBV10-3 to TRBJ2-3; 8 nucleotides match TRBD2. The CDR3 covers 14 residues. Germline V gene lookup returns CDR1 ENHRY and CDR2 SYGVKD. The V and J ends lost 4 bases and 3 bases, in that order; junction bases with no gene match: 3. In DNA form, the CDR3 reads TGTGCCATCAGTGGGACTAGCCAGACAGATACGCAGTATTTT. Translating gives CAISGTSQTDTQYF.

The genes are TRBV2 and TRBJ2-5, with 10 bases fitting TRBD2. The CDR3 totals 17 residues. Germline CDR1 is SNHLY and CDR2 is FYNNEI. V shed 4 bases and J 3 bases; nucleotides not matched to a gene: 11. The CDR3 bases are TGTGCCAGCAGTGTTAGCGGGGGGCCGTTCAAAGAAGAGACCCAGTACTTC. The encoded protein is CASSVSGGPFKEETQYF. The full variable domain, with the rest looked up from reference TRBV2 and TRBJ2-5, is EPEVTQTPSHQVTQMGQEVILRCVPISNHLYFYWYRQILGQKVEFLVSFYNNEISEKSEIFDDQFSVERPDGSNFTLKIRSTKLEDSAMYFCASSVSGGPFKEETQYFGPGTRLLVL.

This clone has only one observation. The chain uses TRBV6-5 and TRBJ1-2; the match to TRBD1 covers 10 bases. V lost 0 bases, J lost 3 bases, and 4 bases stayed unmatched. The germline V gene encodes CDR1 MNHEY and CDR2 SVGAGI. CDR3 size: 16 residues. CDR3 sequence: CASSYSDRGGDYGYTF. The CDR3 DNA sequence: TGTGCCAGCAGTTACTCGGACAGGGGGGGAGACTATGGCTACACCTTC.

The chain employs TRBV28 and TRBJ1-5, with 9 bases identical to TRBD1. From germline, CDR1 is MDHEN and CDR2 SYDVKM. There are 15 residues in the CDR3. The V gene end was trimmed by 6 bases and the J gene end by 2 bases; junction bases not matched to a gene: 5. CDR3 coding DNA: TGTGCCAGCAGGTCCACAGGGGGCGGCAATCAGCCCCAGCATTTT. Translated, it gives CASRSTGGGNQPQHF.

The gene calls are TRBV6-4 and TRBJ2-1; 7 bases match TRBD2. The CDR3 has 15 residues. Trimming removed 5 bases from V and 10 bases from J; junction bases left unmatched: 14. Per germline, CDR1 MRHNA and CDR2 SNTAGT. In DNA, the CDR3 is TGTGCCAGCAGTCTAGCGCGGACGGGGGAGGGAGAGCAGTTCTTC. Amino acid sequence: CASSLARTGEGEQFF.

The chain employs TRBV20-1 and TRBJ2-7; TRBD1 might be the D (5 bases). CDR1 and CDR2 from the germline V gene are DFQATT and SNEGSKA (reference sequence). This CDR3 contains 11 residues. V dropped 7 bases and J dropped 5 bases, with 12 bases sitting between them. The CDR3 sequence: CSGLSGHEQYV. As DNA, the CDR3 is TGCAGTGGTCTATCAGGGCACGAGCAGTACGTC.

The chain combines TRBV5-1 with TRBJ2-2; TRBD2 is a possible D gene (6 bases). Germline-derived CDR1 and CDR2 are SGHRS and YFSETQ. This CDR3 comprises 15 residues. V dropped 5 bases and J dropped 2 bases, with 13 bases sitting between them. The CDR3 sequence: CASRLEAGNTGELFF. The CDR3 DNA is TGCGCCAGCAGGTTAGAGGCGGGAAACACCGGGGAGCTGTTTTTT.

In the case of this clone: Compared with germline, one end of the junction differs, possibly owing to a read error. The J gene is TRBJ1-1, the V gene TRBV6-5; TRBD1 might be the D (6 bases). Germline CDR1 is MNHEY and CDR2 is SVGAGI. CDR3 length: 10 amino acids. Written as DNA, the CDR3 is TGTGCCACCAGGGACACTAAAGCTTTCTTT. It yields the protein CATRDTKAFF.

The chain uses TRBV27 and TRBJ2-1, with 7 positions matching TRBD2. The V and J ends lost 5 bases and 5 bases, in that order; junction bases with no gene match: 15. The CDR3 extends over 17 amino acids. CDR1 and CDR2 from the germline V gene are MNHEY and SMNVEV (reference sequence). The CDR3 DNA reads TGTGCCAGCAGTCCCGGGACTACCTCGGCCCACAACAATGAGCAGTTCTTC. It specifies CASSPGTTSAHNNEQFF.

The gene calls are TRBV7-9 and TRBJ1-4; 9 bases align to TRBD1. Trimming at V came to 4 bases and at J to 8 bases, leaving 5 bases not matched to a gene. CDR3 length equals 14 residues. Germline CDR1 reads SEHNR; CDR2 reads FQNEAQ (reference sequence). CDR3 in amino acids: CASSSGTGTEKLFF. The CDR3 DNA follows: TGTGCCAGCAGCTCAGGGACAGGGACAGAAAAACTGTTTTTT.

V usage is TRBV18 and J usage is TRBJ2-2; 9 bases fit TRBD2. Germline trimming cut 3 bases from V and 1 base from J; bases unmatched to any gene: 3. The CDR3 runs to 16 residues. Germline values: CDR1 KGHSH, CDR2 LQKENI. The DNA of the CDR3 is TGTGCCAGCTCACCTTCTAGCGGGGTGAACACCGGGGAGCTGTTTTTT. It yields the protein CASSPSSGVNTGELFF.

This chain uses TRBV28 with TRBJ2-1, with 7 positions matching TRBD1. V gave up 5 bases and J gave up 7 bases; unmatched junction bases: 8. Germline CDR1 MDHEN, CDR2 SYDVKM. CDR3 length: 14 amino acids. The CDR3 reads CASSRPGQSNEQFF. CDR3 DNA sequence: TGTGCCAGCAGTCGTCCGGGACAGTCTAATGAGCAGTTCTTC.

This clone was picked up one time. The chain couples TRBV24-1 to TRBJ1-4; tentatively, D is TRBD1 (6 bases). Between the trimmed V and J ends, which lost 4 bases and 8 bases, there was a span of 16 bases. Germline V gene lookup returns CDR1 KGHDR and CDR2 SFDVKD. There are 15 residues in the CDR3. CDR3 protein: CATSDPDSSGEKLFF. The CDR3 DNA reads TGTGCCACCAGTGACCCGGACAGTTCCGGAGAAAAACTGTTTTTT.

The genes are TRBV28 and TRBJ2-3, with 12 bases lining up with TRBD2. In germline, CDR1 is MDHEN, CDR2 SYDVKM. The CDR3 runs 14 residues. Trimming at V came to 8 bases and at J to 4 bases, leaving 4 bases not matched to a gene. The CDR3 region has the DNA TGTGCCAGCCAGACTAGCGGGGGAGCAGATACGCAGTATTTT. It specifies CASQTSGGADTQYF.

The J gene is TRBJ1-2, the V gene TRBV7-9; the D is unclear. This CDR3 spans 14 amino acids. Trimming cost V 6 bases and J 8 bases, with 19 bases left between them. Germline CDR1 reads SEHNR; CDR2 reads FQNEAQ (reference sequence). The CDR3: CASRITGDFGGYTF. The CDR3 region has the DNA TGTGCCAGCAGGATCACCGGGGATTTCGGGGGCTACACCTTC.

This rearrangement joins TRBV7-9 to TRBJ1-4; 8 nucleotides align to TRBD1. This CDR3 is 14 amino acids long. CDR1 and CDR2 from the germline V gene are SEHNR and FQNEAQ (reference sequence). V gave up 4 bases and J gave up 10 bases; unmatched junction bases: 8. The CDR3 loop reads CASSSDLTGVKLFF. CDR3 bases: TGTGCCAGCAGCTCAGATTTGACAGGGGTAAAACTGTTTTTT.

This chain connects TRBV9 to TRBJ2-3; the D gene is possibly TRBD2 (5 bases). Looked up from germline, CDR1 is SGDLS and CDR2 is YYNGEE. Deletions cut 3 bases from V and 6 bases from J, with 11 bases between. The CDR3 spans 13 residues. The CDR3 here is CASSAPSGDTQYF. The CDR3 DNA follows: TGTGCCAGCAGCGCGCCCTCGGGGGATACGCAGTATTTT.

V gene TRBV4-3 combines with J gene TRBJ2-7; D call uncertain. Trimming pared 1 base from V and 2 bases from J, leaving 9 bases between. Germline V lookup: CDR1 LGHNA, CDR2 YSLEER. The CDR3 consists of 14 residues. As DNA, the CDR3 is TGCGCCAGCAGCCAAGGAAGCGAGCCCTACGAGCAGTACGTC. Its protein product is CASSQGSEPYEQYV.

The rearrangement joins TRBV7-2 to TRBJ1-4; D not resolved. The V end was cut by 2 bases, the J end by 8 bases, with 12 bases between. CDR1 and CDR2 (germline): SGHTA, FQGNSA. The CDR3 totals 14 residues. In DNA, the CDR3 is TGTGCCAGCAGCTTACCTTTGAACGAGGAAAAACTGTTTTTT. Translation: CASSLPLNEEKLFF. Filled out from reference TRBV7-2 and TRBJ1-4, the complete variable domain reads GAGVSQSPSNKVTEKGKDVELRCDPISGHTALYWYRQSLGQGLEFLIYFQGNSAPDKSGLPSDRFSAERTGGSVSTLTIQRTQQEDSAVYLCASSLPLNEEKLFFGSGTQLSVL.

The chain combines TRBV6-2 or TRBV6-3 with TRBJ2-3, with 9 bases aligning to TRBD2. This CDR3 has 17 amino acids. With V trimmed by 2 bases and J by 0 bases, 6 bases remained unmatched. Germline CDR1 is MNHEY and CDR2 is SVGEGT. CDR3: CASSYVTSGTSTDTQYF. The CDR3, as DNA: TGTGCCAGCAGTTACGTGACTAGCGGCACTAGCACAGATACGCAGTATTTT.

The chain links TRBV14 to TRBJ2-1, with D hard to call. The ends were cut back, 6 bases at V and 5 bases at J, with 11 bases in the middle. The CDR3 covers 13 residues. Per the germline V gene, CDR1 is SGHDN and CDR2 is FVKESK. The CDR3 coding sequence is TGTGCCAGCAGGGGCCCAGACCACAATGAGCAGTTCTTC. Translation: CASRGPDHNEQFF.

J is TRBJ2-7 and V is TRBV29-1, with D perhaps matching TRBD1 (5 bases). The CDR3 extends over 11 amino acids. Trimming removed 4 bases at V and 8 bases at J, with 12 bases between. Germline loops: CDR1 SQVTM, CDR2 ANQGSEA. As DNA, the CDR3 is TGCAGCGTTGGGACACTCGGCAAGCAGTACGTC. As protein: CSVGTLGKQYV.

The chain has TRBV7-2 and TRBJ1-1; D gene ambiguous. CDR1 is SGHTA and CDR2 is FQGNSA in the germline V gene. The CDR3 contains 15 residues. The V and J ends lost 1 base and 0 bases respectively, with 9 bases between them. The CDR3 is CASSLVPLLNTEAFF. CDR3 in DNA: TGTGCCAGCAGCTTAGTCCCACTATTGAACACTGAAGCTTTCTTT.

The gene calls are TRBV25-1 and TRBJ2-1, with D possibly being TRBD1 (6 bases). The germline V gene encodes CDR1 MGHDK and CDR2 SYGVNS. V gave up 8 bases and J gave up 9 bases, with 17 bases separating them. This CDR3 contains 13 residues. This chain's CDR3 is CASVNRAGSEQFF. The CDR3 DNA reads as TGTGCCAGCGTTAACAGGGCAGGGAGTGAGCAGTTCTTC.

The chain combines TRBV9 with TRBJ1-6, with TRBD1 identical over 7 bases. The CDR3 is 13 residues long. V gave up 3 bases and J gave up 7 bases; unmatched junction bases: 1. The germline V gene has CDR1 SGDLS and CDR2 YYNGEE. CDR3 residues: CASSGTGNSPLHF. The CDR3 nucleotides read TGTGCCAGCAGCGGGACAGGAAATTCACCCCTCCACTTT.

This chain uses TRBV6-6 with TRBJ2-1, with TRBD1 matching over 10 bases. CDR3 length: 14 residues. Germline V gene data show CDR1 as MNHNY and CDR2 as SVGAGI (reference sequence). The trim removed 5 bases at V and 7 bases at J, leaving 5 bases unmatched. Here the CDR3 DNA reads TGTGCCAGCAGTCTCGGGGACAGGGGAAATGAGCAGTTCTTC. It translates to CASSLGDRGNEQFF.